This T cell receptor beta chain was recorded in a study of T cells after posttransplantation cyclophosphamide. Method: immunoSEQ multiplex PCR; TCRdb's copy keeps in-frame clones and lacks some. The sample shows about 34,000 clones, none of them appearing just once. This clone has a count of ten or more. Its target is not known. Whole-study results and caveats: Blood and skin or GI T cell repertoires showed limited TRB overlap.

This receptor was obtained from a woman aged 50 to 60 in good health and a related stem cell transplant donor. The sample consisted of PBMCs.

CDR3 region: CASRSGGGPQHF. CDR3 sequence (DNA): TGTGCCAGTCGGTCGGGAGGGGGGCCCCAGCATTTT. The V gene is TRBV19, the J gene TRBJ1-5, with D tentatively TRBD1 (6 bases). V was clipped by 8 bases and J by 9 bases, with 14 bases between them. CDR1 and CDR2 (germline): LNHDA, SQIVND (reference sequence). The CDR3 loop spans 12 amino acids.